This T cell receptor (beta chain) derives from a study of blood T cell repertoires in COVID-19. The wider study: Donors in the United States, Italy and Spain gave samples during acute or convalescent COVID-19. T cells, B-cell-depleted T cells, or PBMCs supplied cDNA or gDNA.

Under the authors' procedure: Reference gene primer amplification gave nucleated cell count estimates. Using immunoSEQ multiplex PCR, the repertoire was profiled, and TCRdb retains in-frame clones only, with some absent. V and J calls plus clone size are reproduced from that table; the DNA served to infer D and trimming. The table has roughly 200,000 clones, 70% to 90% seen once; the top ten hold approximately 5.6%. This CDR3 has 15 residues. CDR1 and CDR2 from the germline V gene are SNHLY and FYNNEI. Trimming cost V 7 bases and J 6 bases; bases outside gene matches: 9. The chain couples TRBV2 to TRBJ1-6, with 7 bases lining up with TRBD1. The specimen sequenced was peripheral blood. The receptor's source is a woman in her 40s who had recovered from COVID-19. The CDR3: CASIRQGSSNSPLHF. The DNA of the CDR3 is TGTGCCAGCATCCGACAGGGATCGTCTAATTCACCCCTCCACTTT.